Listed below are T cell receptor beta chains from one sample, sequenced in a study of shared T cell receptors in the human thymus. Generated by immunoSEQ multiplex PCR, the TCRdb table keeps only in-frame clones and is missing some. The sample holds approximately 760,000 clones, over 75% seen once. These data were also reused for a study on human thymus T cells.

Sequencing input: thymocytes. These receptors originate from a girl under three years old with a congenital heart defect. Each CDR3 is given with its conserved first and last residue. The order of the fields is J gene, V gene, clone size, D gene, CDR3 DNA, CDR3 protein. The D gene is left open where the match is weak. The size of a clone is reported for some rows only, either as once, few or many, or as a class for expanded clones.

J gene: TRBJ2-3; V gene: TRBV7-8; clone size: -; D gene: -; CDR3 DNA: TGTGCCAGCACCGCTAGCGCCTACACAGATACGCAGTATTTT; CDR3 protein: CASTASAYTDTQYF
J gene: TRBJ2-6; V gene: TRBV5-1; clone size: -; D gene: TRBD1; CDR3 DNA: TGCGCCAGCAGCTTGACAGGGGACGCTAGCTCTGGGGCCAACGTCCTGACTTTC; CDR3 protein: CASSLTGDASSGANVLTF
J gene: TRBJ1-6; V gene: TRBV5-6; clone size: -; D gene: -; CDR3 DNA: TGTGCCAGCAGCTCCTCAGGCGACAGGACTAGCTCCTATAATTCACCCCTCCACTTT; CDR3 protein: CASSSSGDRTSSYNSPLHF
J gene: TRBJ1-2; V gene: TRBV19; clone size: -; D gene: -; CDR3 DNA: TGTGCCAGTAGTATTCAAGTTCCGGGCCACAAAGCGGCTAACTATGGCTACACCTTC; CDR3 protein: CASSIQVPGHKAANYGYTF
J gene: TRBJ2-7; V gene: TRBV10-3; clone size: -; D gene: TRBD1; CDR3 DNA: TGTGCCATCAGTGACACTCCCGGGACAGGGGGCCACACCTACGAGCAGTACTTC; CDR3 protein: CAISDTPGTGGHTYEQYF
J gene: TRBJ2-1; V gene: TRBV13; clone size: -; D gene: -; CDR3 DNA: TGTGCCAGCAGCACTGTCGACAGTTACAATGAGCAGTTCTTC; CDR3 protein: CASSTVDSYNEQFF
J gene: TRBJ1-2; V gene: TRBV9; clone size: -; D gene: -; CDR3 DNA: TGTGCCAGCAGCGGACAAGGTCCATGGAGGTGGACGCGTGGCTACACCTTC; CDR3 protein: CASSGQGPWRWTRGYTF
J gene: TRBJ1-1; V gene: TRBV9; clone size: -; D gene: TRBD1; CDR3 DNA: TGTGCCAGCAGCGTGACAGGGTCCACTGAAGCTTTCTTT; CDR3 protein: CASSVTGSTEAFF
J gene: TRBJ2-5; V gene: TRBV10-1; clone size: -; D gene: -; CDR3 DNA: TGCGCCAGCAGTGAGTCGAAGATCGGGGGCCAAGAGACCCAGTACTTC; CDR3 protein: CASSESKIGGQETQYF
J gene: TRBJ1-6; V gene: TRBV5-8; clone size: few; D gene: -; CDR3 DNA: TGTGCCAGCAGCTTGGAGGCGACAGGACCAAGCGTAGGTTCACCCCTCCACTTT; CDR3 protein: CASSLEATGPSVGSPLHF
J gene: TRBJ2-1; V gene: TRBV10-2; clone size: -; D gene: -; CDR3 DNA: TGCGCCAGCAGTGAGGAGAATAGCCAAGCCTACAATGAGCAGTTCTTC; CDR3 protein: CASSEENSQAYNEQFF
J gene: TRBJ2-7; V gene: TRBV11-2; clone size: -; D gene: TRBD1; CDR3 DNA: TGTGCCAGCAGCCTAAGACAGGGAACCTACGAGCAGTACTTC; CDR3 protein: CASSLRQGTYEQYF
J gene: TRBJ2-1; V gene: TRBV5-1; clone size: -; D gene: -; CDR3 DNA: TGCGCCAGCAGCTTGGTGCGGACAGCTCCTAGCCTGTCCAATGAGCAGTTCTTC; CDR3 protein: CASSLVRTAPSLSNEQFF
J gene: TRBJ2-5; V gene: TRBV5-1; clone size: -; D gene: TRBD2; CDR3 DNA: TGCGCCAGCAGCCCGGGACTAGCGGGAGAGACCCAGTACTTC; CDR3 protein: CASSPGLAGETQYF
J gene: TRBJ2-7; V gene: TRBV5-5; clone size: -; D gene: -; CDR3 DNA: TGTGCCAGCAGCTCTGGGGAGGGACAGGTGCACTACGAGCAGTACTTC; CDR3 protein: CASSSGEGQVHYEQYF
J gene: TRBJ1-4; V gene: TRBV30; clone size: -; D gene: TRBD1; CDR3 DNA: TGTGCCTGGAGTCCGGGACAGGGAACTAATGAAAAACTGTTTTTT; CDR3 protein: CAWSPGQGTNEKLFF
J gene: TRBJ1-5; V gene: TRBV19; clone size: -; D gene: TRBD1; CDR3 DNA: TGTGCCAGTAGTTTTACGACAGGGGGCGATCAGCCCCAGCATTTT; CDR3 protein: CASSFTTGGDQPQHF
J gene: TRBJ2-3; V gene: TRBV7-3; clone size: -; D gene: -; CDR3 DNA: TGTGCCAGCAGCTTAAGTCAGGCCACAGATACGCAGTATTTT; CDR3 protein: CASSLSQATDTQYF
J gene: TRBJ2-1; V gene: TRBV4-1; clone size: -; D gene: -; CDR3 DNA: TGCGCCAGCAGCCAAGGAGAAACAGGGAGCTCCTACAATGAGCAGTTCTTC; CDR3 protein: CASSQGETGSSYNEQFF
J gene: TRBJ1-1; V gene: TRBV4-1; clone size: -; D gene: -; CDR3 DNA: TGCGCCAGCAGCCACACAGTGAACACTGAAGCTTTCTTT; CDR3 protein: CASSHTVNTEAFF
J gene: TRBJ1-1; V gene: TRBV5-1; clone size: -; D gene: -; CDR3 DNA: TGCGCCAGCAGCCTCCTTTGGCGGGTGCTCTCCACTGAAGCTTTCTTT; CDR3 protein: CASSLLWRVLSTEAFF
J gene: TRBJ1-3; V gene: TRBV4-1; clone size: once; D gene: -; CDR3 DNA: TGCGCCAGCAGCCAAGAAAGGGGCTGGCAACGCTCTGGAAACACCATATATTTT; CDR3 protein: CASSQERGWQRSGNTIYF
J gene: TRBJ1-4; V gene: TRBV4-1; clone size: -; D gene: TRBD1; CDR3 DNA: TGCGCCAGCAGCCAAGATAAGGACAGGGATGCCCCTGAAAAACTGTTTTTT; CDR3 protein: CASSQDKDRDAPEKLFF
J gene: TRBJ1-5; V gene: TRBV18; clone size: -; D gene: -; CDR3 DNA: TGTGCCAGCTCACGTCCTAATCAGCCCCAGCATTTT; CDR3 protein: CASSRPNQPQHF
J gene: TRBJ2-1; V gene: TRBV6-5; clone size: -; D gene: TRBD2; CDR3 DNA: TGTGCCAGCAGTTACCGGCTAGCGGGGGGTTACAATGAGCAGTTCTTC; CDR3 protein: CASSYRLAGGYNEQFF
J gene: TRBJ2-1; V gene: TRBV7-6; clone size: -; D gene: TRBD2; CDR3 DNA: TGTGCCAGCAGCTTCTCGGGGGGATCCTACAATGAGCAGTTCTTC; CDR3 protein: CASSFSGGSYNEQFF
J gene: TRBJ1-2; V gene: TRBV6-5; clone size: -; D gene: -; CDR3 DNA: TGTGCCAGCAGTCTAAACAGGGACTATGGCTACACCTTC; CDR3 protein: CASSLNRDYGYTF
J gene: TRBJ2-2; V gene: TRBV5-4; clone size: -; D gene: TRBD1; CDR3 DNA: TGTGCCAGCAGCTTGCGCGCCGGGACAGGGGTTACCGGGGAGCTGTTTTTT; CDR3 protein: CASSLRAGTGVTGELFF
J gene: TRBJ1-1; V gene: TRBV4-1; clone size: -; D gene: -; CDR3 DNA: TGCGCCAGCAGCCAAGAACGGGCAGGGGAGAGCGCTGAAGCTTTCTTT; CDR3 protein: CASSQERAGESAEAFF
J gene: TRBJ2-2; V gene: TRBV7-8; clone size: once; D gene: TRBD1; CDR3 DNA: TGTGCCAGCAGTCATCCGGGACAGGGTTACTCCGGGGAGCTGTTTTTT; CDR3 protein: CASSHPGQGYSGELFF
J gene: TRBJ1-1; V gene: TRBV19; clone size: -; D gene: -; CDR3 DNA: TGTGCCAGTAGCTCGAACTTGAAACAGGCAAATACTATGAACACTGAAGCTTTCTTT; CDR3 protein: CASSSNLKQANTMNTEAFF
J gene: TRBJ2-5; V gene: TRBV19; clone size: -; D gene: TRBD1; CDR3 DNA: TGTGCCAGTAGTATAATCCCCATTAAAGGGACAGGGGGTTTGGAAGAGACCCAGTACTTC; CDR3 protein: CASSIIPIKGTGGLEETQYF
J gene: TRBJ1-2; V gene: TRBV7-2; clone size: -; D gene: -; CDR3 DNA: TGTGCCAGCAGCTTAGGAGTCCTTTATGGCTACACCTTC; CDR3 protein: CASSLGVLYGYTF
J gene: TRBJ1-2; V gene: TRBV5-6; clone size: -; D gene: -; CDR3 DNA: TGTGCCAGCAGCTTGGCTCCTAACTATGGCTACACCTTC; CDR3 protein: CASSLAPNYGYTF
J gene: TRBJ1-6; V gene: TRBV11-2; clone size: -; D gene: TRBD1; CDR3 DNA: TGTGCCAGCAGCTTAGTCGACCGGGACAGGAATAATTCACCCCTCCACTTT; CDR3 protein: CASSLVDRDRNNSPLHF
J gene: TRBJ1-4; V gene: TRBV28; clone size: -; D gene: TRBD1; CDR3 DNA: TGTGCCAGCAGTTGGGGACAGATCAATGAAAAACTGTTTTTT; CDR3 protein: CASSWGQINEKLFF
J gene: TRBJ1-2; V gene: TRBV6-5; clone size: -; D gene: -; CDR3 DNA: TGTGCCAGCAGTGGAACAGGGTTAGCAAACTATGGCTACACCTTC; CDR3 protein: CASSGTGLANYGYTF
J gene: TRBJ2-5; V gene: TRBV6-5; clone size: -; D gene: -; CDR3 DNA: TGTGCCAGCAGCCCTCACCAGGGGAACCAAGAGACCCAGTACTTC; CDR3 protein: CASSPHQGNQETQYF
J gene: TRBJ1-2; V gene: TRBV9; clone size: -; D gene: -; CDR3 DNA: TGTGCCAGCAGCCTCAACGGGGAGGGATTCAGTAGTCATGGCTACACCTTC; CDR3 protein: CASSLNGEGFSSHGYTF
J gene: TRBJ2-4; V gene: TRBV7-2; clone size: -; D gene: -; CDR3 DNA: TGTGCCAGCAGCTTAGACAGGAACATTCAGTACTTC; CDR3 protein: CASSLDRNIQYF
J gene: TRBJ1-5; V gene: TRBV4-3; clone size: -; D gene: TRBD1; CDR3 DNA: TGCGCCAGCAGCCGAAGGTGGACAGGGGTTGATCAGCCCCAGCATTTT; CDR3 protein: CASSRRWTGVDQPQHF
J gene: TRBJ1-2; V gene: TRBV15; clone size: -; D gene: -; CDR3 DNA: TGTGCCACCAGCCGTCCAGGTGGCTATGGCTACACCTTC; CDR3 protein: CATSRPGGYGYTF
J gene: TRBJ1-2; V gene: TRBV7-9; clone size: few; D gene: TRBD1; CDR3 DNA: TGTGCCAGCAGCCTAGCTCGGGACAGGGGAAACTATGGCTACACCTTC; CDR3 protein: CASSLARDRGNYGYTF
J gene: TRBJ1-1; V gene: TRBV7-2; clone size: -; D gene: -; CDR3 DNA: TGTGCCAGCAGCTCAGACAGATTCACTGAAGCTTTCTTT; CDR3 protein: CASSSDRFTEAFF